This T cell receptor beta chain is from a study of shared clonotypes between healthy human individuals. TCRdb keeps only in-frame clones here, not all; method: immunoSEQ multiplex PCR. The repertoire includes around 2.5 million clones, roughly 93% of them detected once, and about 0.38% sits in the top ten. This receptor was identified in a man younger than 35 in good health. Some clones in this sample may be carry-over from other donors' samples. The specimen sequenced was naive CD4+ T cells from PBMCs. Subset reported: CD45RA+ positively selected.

The CDR3 DNA follows: TGTGCCAGCCGGAATTCAGGGCCCTACGAGCAGTACTTC. Its translation: CASRNSGPYEQYF. This chain uses TRBV2 with TRBJ2-7; possible D gene TRBD1, 5 bases. Germline values: CDR1 SNHLY, CDR2 FYNNEI. V lost 8 bases and J lost 2, with 13 bases in between. CDR3 size: 13 residues.